This T cell receptor (beta chain) was identified in a study of T cells after yellow fever vaccination. In the study overall: SMART-Seq v4 Ultra Low Input prepared the low-cell-number fractions.

The CDR3 sequence is 15 residues long. Germline assignment: CDR1 GTSNPN and CDR2 SVGIG (reference sequence). V was pared by 3 bases and J by 0 bases, with 11 bases between. TCRdb redid the calling of the 5' RACE reads with MiXCR, one entry per CDR3 protein. This table has fewer than 350,000 distinct CDR3 sequences, 7.5% to 9% appearing once. The source of this sequence is a man aged 18 to 29 who received the YFV17D yellow fever vaccine. The source was PBMCs, collected on the day of the first yellow fever vaccination. The chain recombines TRBV30 with TRBJ2-2; perhaps TRBD2 as D (6 bases). CDR3 loop: CAWRVGGSNTGELFF. The CDR3 nucleotides are TGTGCCTGGAGGGTGGGGGGTTCGAACACCGGGGAGCTGTTTTTT. The full variable domain, its missing parts supplied by reference TRBV30 and TRBJ2-2, is SQTIHQWPATLVQPVGSPLSLECTVEGTSNPNLYWYRQAAGRGLQLLFYSVGIGQISSEVPQNLSASRPQDRQFILSSKKLLLSDSGFYLCAWRVGGSNTGELFFGEGSRLTVL.